This TCR beta chain was observed in a study of cytomegalovirus exposure and HLA in healthy donors. The study, taken as a whole, reports: In vitro work confirmed that three CMV-associated chains recognize CMV antigens. TCR beta V- and J-gene trimming was later associated with a missense DCLRE1C variant.

In the PCR, 60 Vbeta and 13 Jbeta primers were used. TCRdb's copy holds only in-frame clones and misses some; the assay was immunoSEQ multiplex PCR. In the table there are roughly 97,000 clones, around three quarters of which are singletons. The CDR3 has 15 residues. Germline CDR1 is ENHRY and CDR2 is SYGVKD. Trimming took 0 bases from V and 3 from J, leaving 11 bases between them. As to this clone: Its antigen is not identified.

The sequenced sample was PBMCs. The chain joins TRBV10-3 to TRBJ1-1, with unresolved D. The TCR was taken from a woman aged 18-29 years in good health and CMV-seropositive. CDR3 sequence reads: CAISESRGPDTEAFF. The CDR3 DNA reads as TGTGCCATCAGTGAGTCGCGCGGTCCCGACACTGAAGCTTTCTTT.